Below are 9 T cell receptor beta chains sequenced from a single sample in a study of T cells in localized non-small cell lung cancer. Measured with immunoSEQ multiplex PCR; TCRdb has only the in-frame clones, and not every one. The table lists fewer than 35,000 clones, about 90% of them singletons. The sequencing used PBMCs, collected before any cancer treatment. The receptors come from a man aged 40 to 70 with stage II lung adenocarcinoma.

The V gene is TRBV19, the J gene TRBJ2-1; 15 nucleotides align to TRBD2. Trimming took 3 bases from V and 9 from J; bases not matched to a gene: 9. CDR3 length: 17 amino acids. Germline V gives CDR1 LNHDA, CDR2 SQIVND (reference sequence). The CDR3: CASSMTGLAGGLSEQFF. The CDR3 DNA sequence: TGTGCCAGTAGTATGACAGGACTAGCGGGAGGGCTTAGTGAGCAGTTCTTC.

This rearrangement joins TRBV9 to TRBJ2-2; 8 bases fit TRBD2. With V trimmed by 0 bases and J by 7 bases, 11 bases remained unmatched. The CDR3 has 17 amino acids. The germline CDR1 and CDR2 sequences are SGDLS and YYNGEE. The CDR3 DNA is TGTGCCAGCAGCGTAGCCCTGGCGGGAGGAGGGGACGGGGAGCTGTTTTTT. It yields the protein CASSVALAGGGDGELFF.

This clone has just one count. The chain is built from TRBV28 and TRBJ2-2; perhaps TRBD1 as D (6 bases). Between the trimmed V and J ends, which lost 4 bases and 1 base, there was a span of 7 bases. The germline CDR1 and CDR2 sequences are MDHEN and SYDVKM. The CDR3 consists of 14 residues. The CDR3 bases are TGTGCCAGCAGTTCGGGACAGAACACCGGGGAGCTGTTTTTT. Translation: CASSSGQNTGELFF.

The V call is TRBV6-5, the J call TRBJ1-2; tentative D call: TRBD1 (5 bases). The CDR3 loop spans 13 amino acids. Trimming left V 5 bases short and J 10 bases short, with 17 bases between. Germline-derived CDR1 and CDR2 are MNHEY and SVGAGI. CDR3 loop: CASSPLRGADYTF. In DNA, the CDR3 is TGTGCCAGCAGTCCCCTGCGAGGGGCTGACTACACCTTC.

The chain uses TRBV30 and TRBJ1-4; the D gene is possibly TRBD1 (6 bases). V lost 3 bases to trimming and J lost 4 bases, with 15 bases between them. Looked up from germline, CDR1 is GTSNPN and CDR2 is SVGIG (reference sequence). CDR3 size: 15 residues. This CDR3 is CAWRAGAAGNEKLFF. CDR3 sequence (DNA): TGTGCCTGGAGGGCGGGGGCCGCCGGTAATGAAAAACTGTTTTTT.

V and J are TRBV28 and TRBJ1-1; possibly TRBD1 for D (5 bases). Trimming removed 3 bases from V and 4 bases from J, with 9 bases in between. CDR1 and CDR2 (germline): MDHEN, SYDVKM. The CDR3 spans 13 residues. Here the CDR3 reads CASSLPGGTEAFF. The CDR3 coding sequence is TGTGCCAGCAGTTTGCCGGGGGGCACTGAAGCTTTCTTT. The variable domain in full, with the rest retrieved from reference TRBV28 and TRBJ1-1, is DVKVTQSSRYLVKRTGEKVFLECVQDMDHENMFWYRQDPGLGLRLIYFSYDVKMKEKGDIPEGYSVSREKKERFSLILESASTNQTSMYLCASSLPGGTEAFFGQGTRLTVV.

The J gene is TRBJ2-7, the V gene TRBV7-6; 9 bases map to TRBD2. CDR3 length: 18 amino acids. After removal of 0 bases from V and 2 bases from J, the junction contained 11 bases not matched to a gene. Germline assignment: CDR1 SGHVS and CDR2 FNYEAQ. The CDR3: CASSLAALNSGGTYEQYF. DNA of the CDR3: TGTGCCAGCAGCTTAGCGGCCCTAAATAGCGGGGGAACCTACGAGCAGTACTTC. Supplemented by reference TRBV7-6 and TRBJ2-7, the full variable domain reads GAGVSQSPRYKVTKRGQDVALRCDPISGHVSLYWYRQALGQGPEFLTYFNYEAQQDKSGLPNDRFSAERPEGSISTLTIQRTEQRDSAMYRCASSLAALNSGGTYEQYFGPGTRLTVT.

CDR3 in DNA: TGCGCCAGCAACCAGGGGCTGGGCACTGAAGCTTTCTTT. Translating it yields CASNQGLGTEAFF. V usage is TRBV5-1 and J usage is TRBJ1-1; perhaps TRBD1 as D (6 bases). This CDR3 region has 13 residues. Germline assignment: CDR1 SGHRS and CDR2 YFSETQ. Deletions cut 6 bases from V and 4 bases from J, with 13 bases between.

The chain employs TRBV2 and TRBJ2-1; 9 bases line up with TRBD2. The V gene's germline CDR1 is SNHLY and CDR2 FYNNEI. This CDR3 contains 14 residues. V shed 9 bases, J shed 9 bases, and the junction held 12 bases outside the gene matches. The CDR3 DNA follows: TGTGCCAGTGGGAGGGCTAGCGGGATGGGTGAGCAGTTCTTC. Translating it yields CASGRASGMGEQFF.